The 10 T cell receptor beta chains below all came from one sample that was sequenced in a study of shared clonotypes between healthy human individuals. Profiling relied on immunoSEQ multiplex PCR, and the TCRdb table lists in-frame clones only, not all of them. The sample lists about 2.4 million clones, 90% to 95% seen once, with roughly 0.14% in the top ten. Sequenced material: naive CD4+ T cells sorted from blood. Subset in this sample: CD45RA+ positively selected. The receptors were gathered from a man aged 18 to 30 in good health.

This clone was seen only once. The rearrangement uses TRBV6-6 and TRBJ1-1; possible D gene TRBD1, 6 bases. From germline, CDR1 is MNHNY and CDR2 SVGAGI (reference sequence). Trimming shortened V by 4 bases and J by 1 base, and 16 bases separated the two germline ends. This CDR3 is built from 16 residues. The chain's CDR3 is CASSSKSGVGNTEAFF. The CDR3, as DNA: TGTGCCAGCAGTTCCAAATCAGGGGTAGGGAACACTGAAGCTTTCTTT.

The V call is TRBV7-2, the J call TRBJ2-7; 8 nucleotides line up with TRBD2. This CDR3 contains 13 residues. Germline CDR1 and CDR2: SGHTA and FQGNSA. The V segment lost 4 bases and the J segment 7 bases; nucleotides outside the gene matches: 6. In nucleotides, the CDR3 is TGTGCCAGCAGCTCAGGACTAGCATGGGAGCAGTACTTC. Translated, it gives CASSSGLAWEQYF.

The gene calls are TRBV4-1 and TRBJ1-2, with TRBD1 as a possible D gene (6 bases). CDR3 length equals 14 residues. Germline lookup yields CDR1 MGHRA and CDR2 YSYEKL. V was clipped by 1 base and J by 4 bases, with 10 bases between them. The CDR3 region is CASSQAGAGYGYTF. The CDR3 bases are TGCGCCAGCAGCCAAGCAGGGGCAGGCTATGGCTACACCTTC.

Note on this clone: The same CDR3 arises from other DNA sequences in this sample as well. The chain joins TRBV30 to TRBJ2-5; unclear D gene. The CDR3 is 11 amino acids. CDR1 and CDR2 (germline): GTSNPN, SVGIG (reference sequence). V was clipped by 0 bases and J by 5 bases, with 4 bases between them. The CDR3 is CAWSVVETQYF. CDR3 sequence (DNA): TGTGCCTGGAGTGTCGTGGAGACCCAGTACTTC.

The chain's CDR3 is CASGTSRQGVYEQYF. CDR3 nucleotides: TGCGCCAGCGGGACTTCCAGACAGGGCGTCTACGAGCAGTACTTC. This chain joins TRBV4-1 and TRBJ2-7; D may be TRBD1 (7 bases). The V gene's germline CDR1 is MGHRA and CDR2 YSYEKL. V was clipped by 8 bases and J by 3 bases, with 20 bases between them. CDR3 size: 15 residues.

The chain uses TRBV18 and TRBJ2-7; D unresolved. Germline V lookup: CDR1 KGHSH, CDR2 LQKENI. The germline V and J ends were trimmed by 0 bases and 2 bases, with 8 bases remaining between them. This CDR3 comprises 14 residues. The CDR3 coding sequence is TGTGCCAGCTCACCACCGACGGTAGCCTACGAGCAGTACTTC. Protein: CASSPPTVAYEQYF.

V gene TRBV5-1 combines with J gene TRBJ2-7, with D perhaps assigned TRBD1 or TRBD2 (7 bases each). V was shortened by 6 bases and J by 3 bases, with 16 bases between the two germline ends. The CDR3 length is 14 residues. CDR1 is SGHRS and CDR2 is YFSETQ in the germline V gene. Here the CDR3 reads CASKGGGAGYEQYF. For the CDR3, the DNA is TGCGCCAGCAAGGGAGGGGGCGCCGGCTACGAGCAGTACTTC.

The chain recombines TRBV4-1 with TRBJ1-2; 7 bases match TRBD1. Trimming at V came to 4 bases and at J to 2 bases, leaving 13 bases not matched to a gene. Germline CDR1 reads MGHRA; CDR2 reads YSYEKL. The CDR3 is 17 amino acids. DNA for the CDR3: TGCGCCAGCAGCCGCAAAGAGGGGGCTACAGGGAACTATGGCTACACCTTC. Protein product: CASSRKEGATGNYGYTF.

This clone was recorded once. In the same sample, other DNA sequences code for this CDR3. The chain couples TRBV30 to TRBJ2-1; no clear D gene. Germline V lookup: CDR1 GTSNPN, CDR2 SVGIG (reference sequence). CDR3 length equals 10 residues. Trimming pared 0 bases from V and 10 bases from J, leaving 4 bases between. The CDR3 sequence is CAWSVHEQFF. DNA of the CDR3: TGTGCCTGGAGTGTACACGAGCAGTTCTTC.

The CDR3 bases are TGTGCCAGCAGTTCCCCACCCGGGACTCAAGGGTATAGCAATCAGCCCCAGCATTTT. Translation gives CASSSPPGTQGYSNQPQHF. The genes are TRBV28 and TRBJ1-5; D is perhaps TRBD1 (5 bases). Germline values: CDR1 MDHEN, CDR2 SYDVKM. The CDR3 is made up of 19 amino acids. With 4 bases removed from V and 0 bases from J, the gap between germline ends came to 22 bases. Combining the CDR3 with reference TRBV28 and TRBJ1-5 gives the whole variable domain DVKVTQSSRYLVKRTGEKVFLECVQDMDHENMFWYRQDPGLGLRLIYFSYDVKMKEKGDIPEGYSVSREKKERFSLILESASTNQTSMYLCASSSPPGTQGYSNQPQHFGDGTRLSIL.